The 27 T cell receptor beta chains below come from one sample, sequenced in a study of blood T cell repertoires in COVID-19. Data came from immunoSEQ multiplex PCR; TCRdb stores just in-frame clones and leaves some out. This table holds a few hundred thousand clones, 90% found once. Source material: peripheral blood. Receptors were obtained from a woman between 55 and 75 years old with COVID-19, enrolled during active disease.

In DNA, the CDR3 is TGTGCCAGCAGCTTAGAGACAGGGGGTATTGAAGCTTTCTTT. It translates to CASSLETGGIEAFF. The rearrangement uses TRBV7-9 and TRBJ1-1; 9 bases agree with TRBD1. Germline loops: CDR1 SEHNR, CDR2 FQNEAQ (reference sequence). CDR3 length: 14 amino acids. V trimming: 1 base; J trimming: 7 bases; junction bases outside the gene matches: 4.

The J gene is TRBJ1-2, the V gene TRBV4-2; the match to TRBD1 covers 7 bases. With 1 base clipped from V and 8 bases from J, the junction kept 7 bases outside the gene matches. The CDR3 length is 14 residues. Per the germline V gene, CDR1 is LGHNA and CDR2 is YNFKEQ. The DNA of the CDR3 is TGTGCCAGCAGCCAAGGACAGGGTGTGGGCGGCTACACCTTC. It codes for CASSQGQGVGGYTF.

This chain links TRBV5-5 with TRBJ1-1; D not certain. Germline CDR1 is SGHKS and CDR2 is YYEKEE (reference sequence). The V end was cut by 0 bases, the J end by 0 bases, with 3 bases between. The CDR3 extends over 13 amino acids. CDR3 in DNA: TGTGCCAGCAGCTTGGGGCTGAACACTGAAGCTTTCTTT. The encoded protein is CASSLGLNTEAFF.

V gene TRBV7-9 combines with J gene TRBJ1-1; no firm D call. This CDR3 contains 14 residues. Germline CDR1 and CDR2: SEHNR and FQNEAQ (reference sequence). The V and J ends lost 4 bases and 0 bases respectively, with 9 bases between them. The CDR3 DNA follows: TGTGCCAGCAGCTCGCGACTCATGAACACTGAAGCTTTCTTT. This codes for CASSSRLMNTEAFF.

The genes are TRBV10-3 and TRBJ1-5; unclear D gene. The CDR3 length is 13 residues. Trimming took off 3 bases at V and 4 bases at J, with 7 bases between the two ends. CDR1 is ENHRY, CDR2 SYGVKD, per germline. In nucleotides, the CDR3 is TGTGCCATCAGTGAAACAGATAATCAGCCCCAGCATTTT. This codes for CAISETDNQPQHF.

The V gene is TRBV7-2, the J gene TRBJ2-3, with 16 bases identical to TRBD2. The V and J ends lost 1 base and 2 bases, in that order; junction bases with no gene match: 3. CDR1 SGHTA and CDR2 FQGNSA come from the germline V gene. This CDR3 has 18 residues. This CDR3 reads CASSLVGTSGGATDTQYF. For the CDR3, the DNA is TGTGCCAGCAGCTTAGTCGGGACTAGCGGGGGGGCCACAGATACGCAGTATTTT.

This clone was detected only a few times. The rearrangement uses TRBV5-5 and TRBJ2-2; D may be TRBD2 (5 bases). The V and J ends lost 0 bases and 5 bases respectively, with 8 bases between them. CDR1 is SGHKS, CDR2 YYEKEE, per germline (reference sequence). This CDR3 comprises 14 residues. The CDR3 bases are TGTGCCAGCAGCTTGGATCCGGGAACCGGGGAGCTGTTTTTT. Protein product: CASSLDPGTGELFF.

V is TRBV6-5 and J is TRBJ1-6; D may be TRBD1 (6 bases). The germline V and J ends were trimmed by 4 bases and 7 bases, with 11 bases remaining between them. The CDR3 is made up of 14 amino acids. Looked up from germline, CDR1 is MNHEY and CDR2 is SVGAGI. This chain's CDR3 is CASSSQGFNSPLHF. CDR3 DNA sequence: TGTGCCAGCAGTTCACAGGGTTTCAATTCACCCCTCCACTTT.

The gene calls are TRBV9 and TRBJ1-2; D remains unclear. The germline V and J ends were trimmed by 0 bases and 4 bases, with 10 bases remaining between them. Germline loops: CDR1 SGDLS, CDR2 YYNGEE. The CDR3 extends over 14 amino acids. The CDR3 DNA reads as TGTGCCAGCAGCGTAGGGGTAGGGAGCTATGGCTACACCTTC. Translating gives CASSVGVGSYGYTF. The whole variable domain, remainder taken from reference TRBV9 and TRBJ1-2, is DSGVTQTPKHLITATGQRVTLRCSPRSGDLSVYWYQQSLDQGLQFLIQYYNGEERAKGNILERFSAQQFPDLHSELNLSSLELGDSALYFCASSVGVGSYGYTFGSGTRLTVV.

This clone was seen only once. The genes are TRBV7-8 and TRBJ1-1; D is possibly TRBD1 (6 bases). The CDR3 length is 16 residues. With 2 bases removed from V and 4 bases from J, the gap between germline ends came to 17 bases. The germline CDR1 and CDR2 sequences are SGHVS and FQNEAQ. This CDR3 is CASSLPSVGGFTEAFF. CDR3 bases: TGTGCCAGCAGCTTACCCTCGGTAGGGGGTTTCACTGAAGCTTTCTTT.

The J gene is TRBJ1-3, the V gene TRBV4-3; D perhaps matches TRBD1 (6 bases). CDR1 LGHNA and CDR2 YSLEER come from the germline V gene. This CDR3 has 16 amino acids. Deletions cut 1 base from V and 2 bases from J, with 12 bases between. The CDR3 reads CASSQALQGTGNTIYF. CDR3 DNA sequence: TGCGCCAGCAGCCAAGCTTTGCAGGGGACTGGAAACACCATATATTTT.

The V call is TRBV7-2, the J call TRBJ1-5; D uncertain. From germline, CDR1 is SGHTA and CDR2 FQGNSA. CDR3 length: 13 amino acids. Trimming shortened V by 6 bases and J by 7 bases, and 13 bases separated the two germline ends. The CDR3 DNA is TGTGCCAGCAGTTCGGCGCCAGGACAGCCCCAGCATTTT. Protein: CASSSAPGQPQHF.

The CDR3 loop reads CASSADRATNEKLFF. CDR3 sequence (DNA): TGTGCCAGCAGTGCGGACAGGGCAACTAATGAAAAACTGTTTTTT. The chain links TRBV28 to TRBJ1-4; 8 bases match TRBD1. The CDR3 runs 15 residues. Germline-derived CDR1 and CDR2 are MDHEN and SYDVKM. J was trimmed by 0 bases and V by 5 bases; bases with no gene match: 2.

The rearrangement links TRBV7-2 to TRBJ1-4; D gene uncertain. V lost 3 bases, J lost 8 bases, and 10 bases lay in between. This CDR3 is 13 amino acids long. CDR1 is SGHTA, CDR2 FQGNSA, per germline. CDR3 bases: TGTGCCAGCAGCTTGAGGGTTAGGGAAAAACTGTTTTTT. Protein product: CASSLRVREKLFF.

The rearrangement links TRBV19 to TRBJ1-1; D not resolved. The germline V gene has CDR1 LNHDA and CDR2 SQIVND (reference sequence). Trimming cost V 7 bases and J 1 base, with 10 bases left between them. This CDR3 comprises 13 residues. CDR3 loop: CASKSNRNTEAFF. CDR3 bases: TGTGCCAGTAAGAGTAACAGGAACACTGAAGCTTTCTTT.

This chain joins TRBV9 and TRBJ1-1; no definite D call. Germline lookup yields CDR1 SGDLS and CDR2 YYNGEE. The CDR3 totals 14 residues. The germline V and J ends were trimmed by 2 bases and 0 bases, with 8 bases remaining between them. This chain's CDR3 is CASSVEQMNTEAFF. The CDR3 nucleotides read TGTGCCAGCAGCGTCGAGCAAATGAACACTGAAGCTTTCTTT.

The gene calls are TRBV2 and TRBJ1-2, with 7 nucleotides matching TRBD1. J gave up 10 bases and V 4 bases, and 3 bases lay outside the gene matches. The CDR3 is 11 residues long. The germline V gene encodes CDR1 SNHLY and CDR2 FYNNEI. CDR3 in amino acids: CASSVQGHYTF. DNA of the CDR3: TGTGCCAGCAGTGTACAGGGGCACTACACCTTC.

The genes are TRBV4-2 and TRBJ1-4, with D perhaps TRBD1 (5 bases). Germline V gene sequence: CDR1 LGHNA, CDR2 YNFKEQ. This CDR3 spans 13 amino acids. Trimming took 4 bases from V and 8 from J, leaving 11 bases between them. CDR3 nucleotide sequence: TGTGCCAGCAGCCTGGGGCCCGGGGAAAAACTGTTTTTT. Encoded protein: CASSLGPGEKLFF.

The chain links TRBV5-1 to TRBJ2-3; 7 bases line up with TRBD1. Trimming removed 0 bases from V and 4 bases from J; junction bases left unmatched: 5. Germline loops: CDR1 SGHRS, CDR2 YFSETQ. This CDR3 is built from 15 residues. Written as DNA, the CDR3 is TGCGCCAGCAGCTTGGCGGGACAGTTTTCAGATACGCAGTATTTT. This gives the protein CASSLAGQFSDTQYF.

This sequence joins TRBV10-1 and TRBJ1-6, with TRBD1 identical over 9 bases. The germline gives CDR1 WNHNN, CDR2 SYGVQD (reference sequence). Trimming cost V 6 bases and J 10 bases; bases outside gene matches: 7. This CDR3 spans 14 amino acids. The CDR3, as DNA: TGCGCCAGCAGCTGGGACAGGGTAAGGTCACCCCTCCACTTT. Protein product: CASSWDRVRSPLHF.

This clone was counted between two and nine times. This sequence joins TRBV27 and TRBJ1-2; D gene unclear. The germline V gene encodes CDR1 MNHEY and CDR2 SMNVEV (reference sequence). Trimming took 0 bases from V and 4 from J, leaving 9 bases between them. This CDR3 has 14 amino acids. The CDR3 here is CASSLSVPGYGYTF. The CDR3 DNA follows: TGTGCCAGCAGTTTATCCGTCCCCGGCTATGGCTACACCTTC.

This sequence joins TRBV4-2 and TRBJ1-2; the match to TRBD1 covers 9 bases. Germline CDR1 LGHNA, CDR2 YNFKEQ. With 1 base clipped from V and 8 bases from J, the junction kept 17 bases outside the gene matches. The CDR3 has 18 amino acids. The CDR3 DNA is TGTGCCAGCAGCCAAGTCCCGGGACAGGGATATGGTGTCGGAGGCTACACCTTC. It translates to CASSQVPGQGYGVGGYTF.

In this sample, this clone turned up once. The chain is built from TRBV13 and TRBJ2-1, with 10 bases identical to TRBD1. The V gene's germline CDR1 is PRHDT and CDR2 FYEKMQ (reference sequence). The CDR3 length is 14 residues. Trimming cost V 0 bases and J 8 bases; bases outside gene matches: 1. The CDR3, as DNA: TGTGCCAGCAGCTTAGGGACAGGGGGCGATGAGCAGTTCTTC. Translated, it gives CASSLGTGGDEQFF. Full variable domain (outside the CDR3, taken from reference TRBV13 and TRBJ2-1): AAGVIQSPRHLIKEKRETATLKCYPIPRHDTVYWYQQGPGQDPQFLISFYEKMQSDKGSIPDRFSAQQFSDYHSELNMSSLELGDSALYFCASSLGTGGDEQFFGPGTRLTVL.

The chain uses TRBV19 and TRBJ1-3, with 10 bases identical to TRBD1. Germline V CDR1 and CDR2: LNHDA, SQIVND (reference sequence). CDR3 size: 20 residues. Unmatched junction bases numbered 18, after V lost 3 bases and J lost 4 bases. CDR3 DNA: TGTGCCAGTAGTATTCAAGGTGGACCGGGACAGGGGCGATACGGAAACACCATATATTTT. It encodes CASSIQGGPGQGRYGNTIYF.

The chain carries TRBV7-8 and TRBJ1-6; 9 nucleotides align to TRBD1. CDR3 length: 15 amino acids. The V and J ends lost 2 bases and 8 bases, in that order; junction bases with no gene match: 4. Germline lookup yields CDR1 SGHVS and CDR2 FQNEAQ. The CDR3 region has the DNA TGTGCCAGCAGCTTACTAAGGACAGGGGATTCACCCCTCCACTTT. This codes for CASSLLRTGDSPLHF.

V and J are TRBV19 and TRBJ1-4, with D unclear. Trimming removed 5 bases at V and 4 bases at J, with 14 bases between. Germline V gene lookup returns CDR1 LNHDA and CDR2 SQIVND (reference sequence). The CDR3 has 15 residues. The CDR3 is CASSRSPGYNEKLFF. The CDR3 region has the DNA TGTGCCAGTAGTCGGTCGCCAGGCTATAATGAAAAACTGTTTTTT.

The chain employs TRBV4-2 and TRBJ2-3; TRBD2 might be the D (6 bases). The germline V gene encodes CDR1 LGHNA and CDR2 YNFKEQ. V was cut by 0 bases and J by 6 bases, with 13 bases left in between. The CDR3 runs 15 residues. CDR3 loop: CASSQDGTAGDTQYF. CDR3 sequence (DNA): TGTGCCAGCAGCCAAGATGGGACGGCGGGGGATACGCAGTATTTT.